This is a list of T cell receptor beta chains from one sample in a study of HIV-infected patients and healthy controls. One entry per CDR3 protein, called by TCRdb with MiXCR from the 5' RACE reads. Counted here are about 4,200 distinct CDR3 sequences, approximately 8% occurring once; the ten biggest clones make up approximately 40%. Material: blood, obtained during antiretroviral therapy. These receptors were collected from an adult with HIV infection. Each CDR3 is given with its conserved first and last residue. D genes are given only for firm matches. The size entry is marked missing in some rows and otherwise reads once, few, many or a size class.

>-|TRBJ2-7|many|TRBV12-3/TRBV12-4
CASSRMTGTYTEQYF
TGTGCCAGCAGTAGAATGACAGGGACTTATACCGAGCAGTACTTC
>-|TRBJ2-7|medium-sized|TRBV7-9
CASSLMTAYEQYF
TGTGCCAGCAGCTTAATGACAGCCTACGAGCAGTACTTC
>-|TRBJ1-5|few|TRBV6-5
CATGLGRQPQHF
TGTGCCACCGGGTTGGGACGACAGCCCCAGCATTTT
>-|TRBJ2-5|-|TRBV11-2
CASSLSGVQGGLETQYF
TGTGCCAGCAGCTTAAGTGGGGTTCAAGGGGGTTTGGAGACCCAGTACTTC
>TRBD2|TRBJ2-1|medium-sized|TRBV11-2
CASRRTSGGASEQFF
TGTGCCAGCAGGCGGACTAGCGGGGGGGCCAGTGAGCAGTTCTTC
>-|TRBJ2-7|many|TRBV12-3/TRBV12-4
CASSLAQGWYEQYF
TGTGCCAGCAGTTTAGCGCAGGGTTGGTACGAGCAGTACTTC
>-|TRBJ2-2|many|TRBV5-1
CASSPLGGLIGELFF
TGCGCCAGCAGCCCCCTCGGGGGGCTGATCGGGGAGCTGTTTTTT
>-|TRBJ1-1|medium-sized|TRBV11-2
CASSLAWRDTEAFF
TGTGCCAGCAGCTTAGCTTGGAGAGACACTGAAGCTTTCTTT
>-|TRBJ2-7|medium-sized|TRBV29-1
CSVEVDPNNPYEQYF
TGCAGCGTTGAGGTGGACCCCAATAACCCCTACGAGCAGTACTTC
>-|TRBJ2-3|medium-sized|TRBV6-5
CASSYAGTDTQYF
TGTGCCAGCAGTTACGCCGGCACAGATACGCAGTATTTT
>-|TRBJ2-5|medium-sized|TRBV5-6
CASSSLGHTQETQYF
TGTGCCAGCAGCTCTCTGGGCCACACCCAAGAGACCCAGTACTTC
>TRBD2|TRBJ2-3|medium-sized|TRBV10-2
CASSERSGGGTDTQYF
TGCGCCAGCAGTGAGAGGAGCGGGGGGGGGACAGATACGCAGTATTTT
>-|TRBJ1-1|many|TRBV10-3
CAISEAGGNTEAFF
TGTGCCATCAGTGAGGCCGGGGGTAACACTGAAGCTTTCTTT
>-|TRBJ2-2|many|TRBV14
CACGSDFTGELFF
TGTGCCTGCGGGTCCGACTTCACCGGGGAGCTGTTTTTT
>TRBD1|TRBJ2-2|medium-sized|TRBV27
CASTLYGDRGRVTGELFF
TGTGCCAGCACCTTATACGGGGACAGGGGGCGTGTCACCGGGGAGCTGTTTTTT
>TRBD1|TRBJ2-6|medium-sized|TRBV5-5
CASSLEGAGTGANVLTF
TGTGCCAGCAGCTTGGAGGGGGCAGGTACTGGGGCCAACGTCCTGACTTTC
>TRBD2|TRBJ2-5|medium-sized|TRBV6-5
CASSLSGGTQETQYF
TGTGCCAGCAGCCTGAGCGGGGGGACGCAAGAGACCCAGTACTTC
>-|TRBJ2-3|medium-sized|TRBV7-9
CASSLAGYTQYF
TGTGCCAGCAGCCTCGCTGGGTATACGCAGTATTTT
>TRBD2|TRBJ2-7|many|TRBV7-2
CASSIKAGGVYEQYF
TGTGCCAGCAGCATAAAAGCGGGGGGCGTGTACGAGCAGTACTTC
>-|TRBJ2-2|many|TRBV7-2
CASSLTLGGAGELFF
TGTGCCAGCAGCTTAACTCTCGGTGGGGCCGGGGAGCTGTTTTTT
>TRBD1|TRBJ1-2|medium-sized|TRBV27
CASSRYDRGAYGYTF
TGTGCCAGCAGTCGCTACGACAGGGGCGCTTATGGCTACACCTTC
>-|TRBJ2-5|medium-sized|TRBV24-1
CATSTEVGETQYF
TGTGCCACCAGTACGGAGGTAGGGGAGACCCAGTACTTC
>-|TRBJ1-2|medium-sized|TRBV12-3/TRBV12-4
CASREQEKGGYTF
TGTGCCAGCAGGGAGCAAGAGAAAGGTGGCTACACCTTC
>TRBD1|TRBJ2-7|medium-sized|TRBV2
CASSDGRGHYEQYF
TGTGCCAGCAGTGACGGCAGGGGGCACTACGAGCAGTACTTC
>TRBD1|TRBJ2-5|medium-sized|TRBV5-6
CASSWDRVETQYF
TGTGCCAGCAGCTGGGACAGAGTAGAGACCCAGTACTTC
>-|TRBJ1-5|many|TRBV7-2
CASSQGPGRENQPQHF
TGTGCCAGCAGCCAGGGCCCGGGGAGGGAGAATCAGCCCCAGCATTTT
>TRBD2|TRBJ2-6|many|TRBV7-9
CASSSGTSGGSGANVLTF
TGTGCCAGCAGTTCAGGGACTAGCGGGGGGTCTGGGGCCAACGTCCTGACTTTC
>TRBD2|TRBJ2-2|medium-sized|TRBV7-3
CASSFGTTLNTGELFF
TGTGCCAGCAGCTTCGGGACTACCCTAAACACCGGGGAGCTGTTTTTT